These T cell receptor beta chains were read from a single sample in a study of graft-versus-host responses after intestinal transplantation. Repertoires were generated with immunoSEQ multiplex PCR, while TCRdb's copy carries only in-frame clones and drops some. The profile shows tens of thousands of clones, about 90% of them singletons. The sample was PBMCs, taken about 330 days after intestinal transplant. Receptors originate from a human patient who received an intestinal transplant, so some T cells may come from the graft donor. Both conserved end residues are part of each CDR3. D genes are given only for firm matches. Clone size appears in some rows only: once, few, many, or a class for an expanded clone.

clone_size: .
d_call: .
cdr3_length: 14
v_call: TRBV6-5
j_call: TRBJ2-3
cdr3_nt: TGTGCCAGCAGCCTAAGGGACAGCACAGATACGCAGTATTTT
cdr3_aa: CASSLRDSTDTQYF

clone_size: .
d_call: TRBD2
cdr3_length: 15
v_call: TRBV6-1
j_call: TRBJ2-3
cdr3_nt: TGTGCCAGCACGGTCGATAGCGGGAGTGCAGATACGCAGTATTTT
cdr3_aa: CASTVDSGSADTQYF

clone_size: .
d_call: .
cdr3_length: 17
v_call: TRBV15
j_call: TRBJ2-3
cdr3_nt: TGTGCCACCAGCAGGAGAGGACGGGGTATGGCGACAGATACGCAGTATTTT
cdr3_aa: CATSRRGRGMATDTQYF

clone_size: .
d_call: TRBD1
cdr3_length: 17
v_call: TRBV4-1
j_call: TRBJ2-5
cdr3_nt: TGCGCCAGCAGCCAAGATCACGCTCCGGACAGGGGAAAGACCCAGTACTTC
cdr3_aa: CASSQDHAPDRGKTQYF

clone_size: once
d_call: .
cdr3_length: 15
v_call: TRBV28
j_call: TRBJ1-3
cdr3_nt: TGTGCCAGCAGTTGGAAGCCAGGGTCTGGAAACACCATATATTTT
cdr3_aa: CASSWKPGSGNTIYF

clone_size: .
d_call: .
cdr3_length: 13
v_call: TRBV11-1
j_call: TRBJ1-6
cdr3_nt: TGTGCCAGCAGCACCCCCGGGAACTCACCCCTCCACTTT
cdr3_aa: CASSTPGNSPLHF

clone_size: .
d_call: .
cdr3_length: 14
v_call: TRBV18
j_call: TRBJ1-5
cdr3_nt: TGTGCCAGCTCAAAAGGGGCAGGGAATCAGCCCCAGCATTTT
cdr3_aa: CASSKGAGNQPQHF

clone_size: .
d_call: TRBD1
cdr3_length: 13
v_call: TRBV2
j_call: TRBJ2-7
cdr3_nt: TGTGCCAGCGTAGGACAGGGGGCTCACGAGCAGTACTTC
cdr3_aa: CASVGQGAHEQYF

clone_size: .
d_call: .
cdr3_length: 15
v_call: TRBV9
j_call: TRBJ1-6
cdr3_nt: TGTGCCAGCAGCGTAGAGGCGGGGACTAATTCACCCCTCCACTTT
cdr3_aa: CASSVEAGTNSPLHF

clone_size: .
d_call: .
cdr3_length: 13
v_call: TRBV6-4
j_call: TRBJ1-1
cdr3_nt: TGTGCCAGCAGTGCCCAGTTGAACACTGAAGCTTTCTTT
cdr3_aa: CASSAQLNTEAFF

clone_size: .
d_call: .
cdr3_length: 14
v_call: TRBV6-1
j_call: TRBJ1-3
cdr3_nt: TGTGCCAGCAGTGAAGCGCTAACTGGAAACACCATATATTTT
cdr3_aa: CASSEALTGNTIYF

clone_size: .
d_call: TRBD2
cdr3_length: 14
v_call: TRBV4-1
j_call: TRBJ2-2
cdr3_nt: TGCGCCAGCAGCCAAGAAGGACTAGCGGGGGAGCTGTTTTTT
cdr3_aa: CASSQEGLAGELFF

clone_size: .
d_call: .
cdr3_length: 13
v_call: TRBV28
j_call: TRBJ1-5
cdr3_nt: TGTGCCAGCAGTAGGGACAGCAATCAGCCCCAGCATTTT
cdr3_aa: CASSRDSNQPQHF

clone_size: .
d_call: .
cdr3_length: 14
v_call: TRBV7-3
j_call: TRBJ1-6
cdr3_nt: TGTGCCAGCAGCTTAGGGAAGCGTCGTTCACCCCTCCACTTT
cdr3_aa: CASSLGKRRSPLHF

clone_size: .
d_call: .
cdr3_length: 14
v_call: TRBV28
j_call: TRBJ1-1
cdr3_nt: TGTGCCAGCAGTTTACCTCTTTCCGACACTGAAGCTTTCTTT
cdr3_aa: CASSLPLSDTEAFF

clone_size: .
d_call: TRBD1
cdr3_length: 14
v_call: TRBV6-5
j_call: TRBJ2-1
cdr3_nt: TGTGCCACCTCCGGGGGGACAGGGTTCGATGAGCAGTTCTTC
cdr3_aa: CATSGGTGFDEQFF

clone_size: .
d_call: .
cdr3_length: 15
v_call: TRBV9
j_call: TRBJ2-5
cdr3_nt: TGTGCCAGCAGCGTAGGAGGGACTCTTCAAGAGACCCAGTACTTC
cdr3_aa: CASSVGGTLQETQYF

clone_size: .
d_call: TRBD2
cdr3_length: 20
v_call: TRBV5-4
j_call: TRBJ2-1
cdr3_nt: TGTGCCAGCAGCGACCTACTAGCGGGGGTCTTTGCCAGCTCCTACAATGAGCAGTTCTTC
cdr3_aa: CASSDLLAGVFASSYNEQFF

clone_size: once
d_call: TRBD2
cdr3_length: 19
v_call: TRBV2
j_call: TRBJ2-5
cdr3_nt: TGTGCCAGCAGTAGGACTAGCGGGAGGGCCGGGTTCCCCCAAGAGACCCAGTACTTC
cdr3_aa: CASSRTSGRAGFPQETQYF

clone_size: .
d_call: TRBD1
cdr3_length: 13
v_call: TRBV10-3
j_call: TRBJ1-1
cdr3_nt: TGTGCCATCAGTGGAACAGGGGGCTCTGAAGCTTTCTTT
cdr3_aa: CAISGTGGSEAFF

clone_size: .
d_call: .
cdr3_length: 15
v_call: TRBV6-6
j_call: TRBJ1-3
cdr3_nt: TGTGCCAGCAGTAAGACTGGCCTCTCTGGAAACACCATATATTTT
cdr3_aa: CASSKTGLSGNTIYF

clone_size: .
d_call: TRBD1
cdr3_length: 11
v_call: TRBV29-1
j_call: TRBJ1-2
cdr3_nt: TGCAGCGGACGACAGGGACATGGCTACACCTTC
cdr3_aa: CSGRQGHGYTF

clone_size: once
d_call: .
cdr3_length: 13
v_call: TRBV6-5
j_call: TRBJ2-5
cdr3_nt: TGTGCCAGCAGTTGGGGTCTCGGGGAGACCCAGTACTTC
cdr3_aa: CASSWGLGETQYF

clone_size: .
d_call: TRBD1
cdr3_length: 16
v_call: TRBV6-6
j_call: TRBJ2-3
cdr3_nt: TGTGCCAGCAGTTTCGGACAGGGGGCCTCTGCAGATACGCAGTATTTT
cdr3_aa: CASSFGQGASADTQYF

clone_size: .
d_call: .
cdr3_length: 15
v_call: TRBV21-1
j_call: TRBJ2-7
cdr3_nt: TGTGCCAGCAGCAAAGCCCCGGACACATACTACGAGCAGTACTTC
cdr3_aa: CASSKAPDTYYEQYF

clone_size: .
d_call: TRBD1
cdr3_length: 15
v_call: TRBV9
j_call: TRBJ1-1
cdr3_nt: TGTGCCAGCAGCGTAGGGGGACAGCTTGAGACTGAAGCTTTCTTT
cdr3_aa: CASSVGGQLETEAFF

clone_size: .
d_call: .
cdr3_length: 13
v_call: TRBV6-5
j_call: TRBJ2-2
cdr3_nt: TGTGCCAGCAGTTGGACTGGGTCCGGGGAGCTGTTTTTT
cdr3_aa: CASSWTGSGELFF

clone_size: .
d_call: TRBD1
cdr3_length: 14
v_call: TRBV5-1
j_call: TRBJ2-7
cdr3_nt: TGCGCCAGCAGCTTGGTGGGACAGAGCTACGAGCAGTACTTC
cdr3_aa: CASSLVGQSYEQYF

clone_size: .
d_call: .
cdr3_length: 15
v_call: TRBV9
j_call: TRBJ1-6
cdr3_nt: TGTGCCAGCAGTAGGGGCGGGGCGCTTAATTCACCCCTCCACTTT
cdr3_aa: CASSRGGALNSPLHF

clone_size: .
d_call: TRBD2
cdr3_length: 15
v_call: TRBV30
j_call: TRBJ2-7
cdr3_nt: TGTGCCTGGAGTCCTTTGACTAGCGGGGCGGACGAGCAGTACTTC
cdr3_aa: CAWSPLTSGADEQYF

clone_size: .
d_call: TRBD2
cdr3_length: 16
v_call: TRBV4-1
j_call: TRBJ2-5
cdr3_nt: TGCGCCAGCAGCCATCCACAGCGGGAGGGAAGAGAGACCCAGTACTTC
cdr3_aa: CASSHPQREGRETQYF

clone_size: .
d_call: .
cdr3_length: 16
v_call: TRBV18
j_call: TRBJ1-5
cdr3_nt: TGTGCCAGCTCCGCTCGAGGGGCTCGGCGTAATCAGCCCCAGCATTTT
cdr3_aa: CASSARGARRNQPQHF

clone_size: .
d_call: TRBD1
cdr3_length: 21
v_call: TRBV13
j_call: TRBJ2-7
cdr3_nt: TGTGCCAGCAGCTTAGAGGGGGATCCGGGACAGGGGGCTTCCCTCTCCTACGAGCAGTACTTC
cdr3_aa: CASSLEGDPGQGASLSYEQYF

clone_size: few
d_call: .
cdr3_length: 14
v_call: TRBV25-1
j_call: TRBJ2-5
cdr3_nt: TGTGCCAGCAGTTTTACAGGTGGAGAGGAGACCCAGTACTTC
cdr3_aa: CASSFTGGEETQYF

clone_size: .
d_call: .
cdr3_length: 14
v_call: TRBV5-1
j_call: TRBJ2-3
cdr3_nt: TGCGCCAGCAGCTTGGAGGGATATGCAGATACGCAGTATTTT
cdr3_aa: CASSLEGYADTQYF

clone_size: .
d_call: .
cdr3_length: 13
v_call: TRBV5-1
j_call: TRBJ1-1
cdr3_nt: TGCGCCAGCAGCTTAACAGCGAGCACTGAAGCTTTCTTT
cdr3_aa: CASSLTASTEAFF

clone_size: .
d_call: .
cdr3_length: 17
v_call: TRBV5-1
j_call: TRBJ2-1
cdr3_nt: TGCGCCAGCAGCTTTCTGGGTGGGACCGTTGCGGCAAATGGGCAGTTCTTC
cdr3_aa: CASSFLGGTVAANGQFF

clone_size: .
d_call: TRBD1
cdr3_length: 14
v_call: TRBV28
j_call: TRBJ1-2
cdr3_nt: TGTGCCAGCAGACCTTGGACAGGGGATCGTGGCTACACCTTC
cdr3_aa: CASRPWTGDRGYTF

clone_size: .
d_call: .
cdr3_length: 13
v_call: TRBV6-5
j_call: TRBJ2-7
cdr3_nt: TGTGCCAGCAGTTCCGGACCCTCCTACGAGCAGTACTTC
cdr3_aa: CASSSGPSYEQYF

clone_size: .
d_call: TRBD1
cdr3_length: 15
v_call: TRBV6-9
j_call: TRBJ1-2
cdr3_nt: TGTGCCAGCAGTCCTCTCCAGACAGGGGCCTATGGCTACACCTTC
cdr3_aa: CASSPLQTGAYGYTF

clone_size: .
d_call: .
cdr3_length: 14
v_call: TRBV6-6
j_call: TRBJ1-1
cdr3_nt: TGTGCCAGCAGTTACTCAGAGCCGAACACTGAAGCTTTCTTT
cdr3_aa: CASSYSEPNTEAFF

clone_size: .
d_call: TRBD1
cdr3_length: 13
v_call: TRBV29-1
j_call: TRBJ2-7
cdr3_nt: TGCAGCGTAGGGACAGGGCCCTCCTACGAGCAGTACTTC
cdr3_aa: CSVGTGPSYEQYF

clone_size: .
d_call: .
cdr3_length: 17
v_call: TRBV7-9
j_call: TRBJ2-2
cdr3_nt: TGTGCCAGCAGCCCTGGCGGGGGCCGGGCGAACACCGGGGAGCTGTTTTTT
cdr3_aa: CASSPGGGRANTGELFF

clone_size: .
d_call: .
cdr3_length: 13
v_call: TRBV11-3
j_call: TRBJ1-1
cdr3_nt: TGTGCCAGCAGCTCCAAGGGGAATAGGGAAGCTTTCTTT
cdr3_aa: CASSSKGNREAFF

clone_size: .
d_call: .
cdr3_length: 14
v_call: TRBV4-2
j_call: TRBJ2-1
cdr3_nt: TGTGCCAGCAGCCCCGCCAGGGCCTACAATGAGCAGTTCTTC
cdr3_aa: CASSPARAYNEQFF

clone_size: .
d_call: TRBD2
cdr3_length: 14
v_call: TRBV10-3
j_call: TRBJ2-1
cdr3_nt: TGTGCCATCAGTAGCGGGGGGCTAAACAATGAGCAGTTCTTC
cdr3_aa: CAISSGGLNNEQFF

clone_size: .
d_call: .
cdr3_length: 15
v_call: TRBV14
j_call: TRBJ2-5
cdr3_nt: TGTGCCAGCAGCCTCTTAGCTCCGATAAAAGAGACCCAGTACTTC
cdr3_aa: CASSLLAPIKETQYF

clone_size: .
d_call: .
cdr3_length: 13
v_call: TRBV6-5
j_call: TRBJ1-2
cdr3_nt: TGTGCCAGCAGTGAAAGGGGACGGGATGGCTACACCTTC
cdr3_aa: CASSERGRDGYTF